A single sample gave rise to the 19 T cell receptor beta chains below, sequenced in a study of blood T cell repertoires in COVID-19. TCRdb's copy holds only in-frame clones and misses some; the assay was immunoSEQ multiplex PCR. The table records roughly 420,000 clones, over 75% of them present only once. Sequenced input: PBMCs or T cells enriched from blood (not recorded which). The origin of the receptors is a woman aged 25 to 45 with acute COVID-19.

The chain is built from TRBV5-1 and TRBJ2-7; the match to TRBD1 covers 7 bases. The length of the CDR3 is 14 residues. Trimming at V came to 4 bases and at J to 5 bases, leaving 9 bases not matched to a gene. Germline loops: CDR1 SGHRS, CDR2 YFSETQ. The CDR3 here is CASSLRTGGNEQYF. CDR3 nucleotide sequence: TGCGCCAGCAGCCTGAGGACAGGCGGAAACGAGCAGTACTTC.

The chain joins TRBV6-6 to TRBJ1-3; D is possibly TRBD1 (6 bases). Germline CDR1 reads MNHNY; CDR2 reads SVGAGI (reference sequence). The V end was cut by 5 bases, the J end by 0 bases, with 20 bases between. The CDR3 runs to 18 residues. CDR3 DNA: TGTGCCAGCAGTCGGAGGATACGGACAGAAAGCTCTGGAAACACCATATATTTT. It translates to CASSRRIRTESSGNTIYF.

This clone came up a few times. The chain joins TRBV15 to TRBJ2-1; 7 bases line up with TRBD1. This CDR3 region has 17 residues. Per the germline V gene, CDR1 is LNHNV and CDR2 is YYDKDF (reference sequence). V shed 3 bases and J 6 bases; nucleotides not matched to a gene: 14. The CDR3 reads CATSSPDGTAHGNEQFF. In nucleotides, the CDR3 is TGTGCCACCAGCAGTCCGGATGGGACAGCACACGGCAATGAGCAGTTCTTC. The full variable domain, with the rest looked up from reference TRBV15 and TRBJ2-1, is DAMVIQNPRYQVTQFGKPVTLSCSQTLNHNVMYWYQQKSSQAPKLLFHYYDKDFNNEADTPDNFQSRRPNTSFCFLDIRSPGLGDTAMYLCATSSPDGTAHGNEQFFGPGTRLTVL.

V usage is TRBV5-1 and J usage is TRBJ1-2; D uncertain. The germline V and J ends were trimmed by 4 bases and 3 bases, with 16 bases remaining between them. CDR3 length: 15 residues. Germline V gene lookup returns CDR1 SGHRS and CDR2 YFSETQ. CDR3 in amino acids: CASSPLFGLDYGYTF. The CDR3 DNA reads TGCGCCAGCAGCCCCTTATTTGGCCTCGACTATGGCTACACCTTC.

The chain carries TRBV19 and TRBJ1-2; D remains unclear. V was cut by 3 bases and J by 3 bases, with 17 bases left in between. The CDR3 is 16 residues long. CDR1 and CDR2 from the germline V gene are LNHDA and SQIVND (reference sequence). CDR3 DNA: TGTGCCAGTAGTATGATCGGGGAGCATTCGTACTATGGCTACACCTTC. This sequence encodes CASSMIGEHSYYGYTF.

V is TRBV24-1 and J is TRBJ2-7, with a tentative D call TRBD2 (5 bases). CDR1 is KGHDR and CDR2 is SFDVKD in the germline V gene. CDR3 length: 13 amino acids. The V end lost 3 bases, the J end lost 2 bases, and 7 bases lay between the germline ends. The chain's CDR3 is CATSDAGTYEQYF. In DNA, the CDR3 is TGTGCCACCAGTGATGCCGGGACCTACGAGCAGTACTTC.

This sequence joins TRBV25-1 and TRBJ1-6, with TRBD1 as a possible D gene (6 bases). V was trimmed by 8 bases and J by 9 bases, leaving 11 bases between them. Germline V CDR1 and CDR2: MGHDK, SYGVNS. The CDR3 has 12 amino acids. In DNA form, the CDR3 reads TGTGCCAGCGGACAGAAAGGTTCACCCCTCCACTTT. Amino acid sequence: CASGQKGSPLHF.

This clone was recorded only once. This chain links TRBV2 with TRBJ1-1; 7 bases are a match to TRBD1. The J segment lost 12 bases and the V segment lost 6 bases, leaving 13 bases of the junction unmatched. CDR3 length: 13 amino acids. Germline V gene data show CDR1 as SNHLY and CDR2 as FYNNEI. CDR3 protein: CASRRDRDFLTFF. Here the CDR3 DNA reads TGTGCCAGCAGGAGAGACAGGGACTTTCTAACTTTCTTT.

The V call is TRBV24-1, the J call TRBJ1-5; D is perhaps TRBD1 (6 bases). The length of the CDR3 is 16 residues. Deletions cut 2 bases from V and 7 bases from J, with 17 bases between. The germline V gene has CDR1 KGHDR and CDR2 SFDVKD. CDR3 amino acids: CATSDSQQGSGQPQHF. The DNA of the CDR3 is TGTGCCACCAGTGATTCCCAACAGGGATCGGGGCAGCCCCAGCATTTT.

The chain couples TRBV5-5 to TRBJ1-1, with D possibly TRBD1 on 6 matching bases. Germline CDR1 SGHKS, CDR2 YYEKEE (reference sequence). V was cut by 3 bases and J by 0 bases, with 9 bases left in between. The CDR3 loop spans 14 amino acids. The CDR3 here is CASSSGVLNTEAFF. The CDR3 region has the DNA TGTGCCAGCAGCTCAGGGGTCCTGAACACTGAAGCTTTCTTT.

V is TRBV15 and J is TRBJ2-3; TRBD1 matches at 10 bases. V lost 2 bases, J lost 5 bases, and 7 bases stayed unmatched. The germline CDR1 and CDR2 sequences are LNHNV and YYDKDF (reference sequence). The CDR3 is 16 amino acids. The CDR3 sequence is CATSRTGTGVGDTQYF. The CDR3 region has the DNA TGTGCCACCAGCAGAACCGGGACAGGGGTTGGAGATACGCAGTATTTT.

V gene TRBV19 combines with J gene TRBJ1-2; the D is unclear. The germline gives CDR1 LNHDA, CDR2 SQIVND (reference sequence). This CDR3 is 16 amino acids long. Trimming stripped 0 bases from V and 7 bases from J, with 18 bases between. CDR3 DNA: TGTGCCAGTAGTATAGATCGTCCTCCTAAAGGCGGTGGCTACACCTTC. Its translation: CASSIDRPPKGGGYTF.

The genes are TRBV5-1 and TRBJ1-4, with unresolved D. This CDR3 comprises 16 residues. V was shortened by 4 bases and J by 7 bases, with 20 bases between the two germline ends. Germline CDR1 reads SGHRS; CDR2 reads YFSETQ. The CDR3 DNA reads as TGCGCCAGCAGCCCTGGGGTTGGGCCCGGACTTGAAAAACTGTTTTTT. Translating it yields CASSPGVGPGLEKLFF.

This chain links TRBV7-2 with TRBJ2-3; weak D call: TRBD2 (6 bases). V gave up 1 base and J gave up 0 bases, with 11 bases separating them. CDR3 length equals 16 residues. Germline CDR1 SGHTA, CDR2 FQGNSA. The CDR3 protein is CASSLVSGISTDTQYF. DNA for the CDR3: TGTGCCAGCAGCTTAGTTAGCGGAATTAGCACAGATACGCAGTATTTT.

The chain joins TRBV11-2 to TRBJ2-1; 10 bases align to TRBD2. V gave up 3 bases and J gave up 7 bases; unmatched junction bases: 6. Germline CDR1 and CDR2: SGHAT and FQNNGV. The CDR3 covers 15 residues. The CDR3 loop reads CASSFTSGVVNEQFF. In nucleotides, the CDR3 is TGTGCCAGCAGCTTTACTAGCGGGGTTGTGAATGAGCAGTTCTTC.

The V call is TRBV7-6, the J call TRBJ1-1; D gene ambiguous. Germline CDR1 and CDR2: SGHVS and FNYEAQ. V lost 7 bases, J lost 7 bases, and 13 bases lay in between. This CDR3 region has 12 residues. CDR3 protein: CASITWGGEAFF. CDR3 nucleotide sequence: TGTGCCAGCATAACTTGGGGAGGTGAAGCTTTCTTT.

The chain recombines TRBV20-1 with TRBJ1-2, with D uncertain. CDR3 length equals 12 residues. CDR1 is DFQATT, CDR2 SNEGSKA, per germline (reference sequence). With 3 bases removed from V and 2 bases from J, the gap between germline ends came to 7 bases. The CDR3 bases are TGCAGTGCTAGTGCCAGAAACTATGGCTACACCTTC. Its protein is CSASARNYGYTF.

This clone occurred once. The rearrangement links TRBV6-6 to TRBJ1-1, with 8 bases that match TRBD1. The CDR3 totals 16 residues. After removal of 4 bases from V and 0 bases from J, the junction contained 7 bases not matched to a gene. In germline, CDR1 is MNHNY, CDR2 SVGAGI (reference sequence). The CDR3 nucleotides are TGTGCCAGCAGTTCGGACAGGGACCGTTTGAACACTGAAGCTTTCTTT. Amino acid sequence: CASSSDRDRLNTEAFF.

The gene calls are TRBV18 and TRBJ1-1, with 7 bases identical to TRBD1. Germline V gene lookup returns CDR1 KGHSH and CDR2 LQKENI. The junction had 2 bases not matched to a gene; V was cut back by 0 bases and J by 1 base. The CDR3 totals 15 residues. CDR3 protein: CASSPPSGGNTEAFF. For the CDR3, the DNA is TGTGCCAGCTCACCACCATCAGGGGGGAACACTGAAGCTTTCTTT.